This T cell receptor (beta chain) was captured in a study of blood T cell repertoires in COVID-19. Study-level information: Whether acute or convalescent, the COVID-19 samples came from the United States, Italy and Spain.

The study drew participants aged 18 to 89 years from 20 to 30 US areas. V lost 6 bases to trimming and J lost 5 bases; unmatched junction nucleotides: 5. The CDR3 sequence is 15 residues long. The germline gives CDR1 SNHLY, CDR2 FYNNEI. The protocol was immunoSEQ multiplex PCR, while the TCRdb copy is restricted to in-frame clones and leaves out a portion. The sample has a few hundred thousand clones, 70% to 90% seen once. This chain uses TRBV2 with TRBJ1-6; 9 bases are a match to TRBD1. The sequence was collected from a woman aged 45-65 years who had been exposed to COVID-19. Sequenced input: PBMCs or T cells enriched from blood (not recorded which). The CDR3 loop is CASRGQGRNNSPLHF. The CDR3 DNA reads TGTGCCAGCAGAGGACAGGGGAGAAATAATTCACCCCTCCACTTT. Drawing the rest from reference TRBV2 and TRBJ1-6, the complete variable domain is EPEVTQTPSHQVTQMGQEVILRCVPISNHLYFYWYRQILGQKVEFLVSFYNNEISEKSEIFDDQFSVERPDGSNFTLKIRSTKLEDSAMYFCASRGQGRNNSPLHFGNGTRLTVT.